One and the same sample provided the 18 T cell receptor beta chains below, sequenced in a study of shared clonotypes between healthy human individuals. TCRdb's table, derived via immunoSEQ multiplex PCR, lists solely in-frame clones and lacks some. The table includes about 110,000 clones, about 71% detected once. The sample taken for sequencing was memory CD8+ T cells sorted from blood. Sample subset: CD45RO+ cells pooled with CCR7-negative TemRA cells. All receptors come from a woman in her twenties or thirties in good health.

The chain links TRBV27 to TRBJ2-3; 7 bases agree with TRBD2. The CDR3 loop spans 14 amino acids. Unmatched junction bases numbered 7, after V lost 6 bases and J lost 4 bases. CDR1 is MNHEY, CDR2 SMNVEV, per germline (reference sequence). This CDR3 reads CASRRTRFADTQYF. CDR3 nucleotide sequence: TGTGCCAGCAGACGGACTAGGTTTGCAGATACGCAGTATTTT.

Ten or more counts support this clone. The rearrangement uses TRBV11-2 and TRBJ1-3, with 7 bases aligning to TRBD1. The CDR3 sequence is 15 residues long. CDR1 and CDR2 (germline): SGHAT, FQNNGV. V dropped 5 bases and J dropped 2; count of bases not matched to a gene: 6. The CDR3 DNA follows: TGTGCCAGCAGCAACCACAGGGGAACTGGAAACACCATATATTTT. Its protein is CASSNHRGTGNTIYF.

The chain carries TRBV7-9 and TRBJ1-1; D not resolved. V dropped 5 bases and J dropped 2 bases, with 6 bases sitting between them. This CDR3 has 12 amino acids. The germline V gene encodes CDR1 SEHNR and CDR2 FQNEAQ (reference sequence). CDR3 loop: CASSVSNTEAFF. In DNA, the CDR3 is TGTGCCAGCAGCGTATCTAACACTGAAGCTTTCTTT.

This chain joins TRBV5-4 and TRBJ2-7; the match to TRBD2 covers 10 bases. Germline lookup yields CDR1 SGHNT and CDR2 YYREEE (reference sequence). The CDR3 runs to 15 residues. Trimming at V came to 4 bases and at J to 0 bases, leaving 4 bases not matched to a gene. The CDR3 is CASSPLAGVSYEQYF. CDR3 bases: TGTGCCAGCAGCCCGCTAGCGGGGGTCTCCTACGAGCAGTACTTC. The variable domain in full, completed from reference TRBV5-4 and TRBJ2-7, reads ETGVTQSPTHLIKTRGQQVTLRCSSQSGHNTVSWYQQALGQGPQFIFQYYREEENGRGNFPPRFSGLQFPNYSSELNVNALELDDSALYLCASSPLAGVSYEQYFGPGTRLTVT.

V is TRBV10-3 and J is TRBJ2-7; no clear D. V gave up 9 bases and J gave up 0 bases, with 12 bases separating them. Germline-derived CDR1 and CDR2 are ENHRY and SYGVKD. This CDR3 is built from 13 residues. The CDR3 DNA follows: TGTGCCATTGAGACGGAAAGCTCCTACGAGCAGTACTTC. Protein: CAIETESSYEQYF.

Here the CDR3 reads CASNLAGSQARNEQFF. In nucleotides, the CDR3 is TGTGCCAGCAATCTAGCGGGTTCTCAGGCCCGAAATGAGCAGTTCTTC. The chain joins TRBV7-9 to TRBJ2-1; TRBD2 agrees at 8 bases. The germline gives CDR1 SEHNR, CDR2 FQNEAQ (reference sequence). There are 16 residues in the CDR3. Losses at the gene ends were 7 bases for V and 7 bases for J; bases not matched to a gene: 15.

Points on this clone: The identical CDR3 is also encoded by other nucleotide sequences in the sample. This rearrangement joins TRBV5-1 to TRBJ2-1, with D possibly TRBD2 on 6 matching bases. CDR1 SGHRS and CDR2 YFSETQ come from the germline V gene. With 0 bases removed from V and 4 bases from J, the gap between germline ends came to 11 bases. The CDR3 covers 15 residues. The CDR3 loop reads CASSLESAGYNEQFF. CDR3 DNA sequence: TGCGCCAGCAGCTTGGAAAGCGCGGGGTACAATGAGCAGTTCTTC.

This sequence joins TRBV6-1 and TRBJ2-5; the D gene is possibly TRBD1 (7 bases). The ends were cut back, 4 bases at V and 2 bases at J, with 14 bases in the middle. Per germline, CDR1 MNHNS and CDR2 SASEGT. This CDR3 is built from 15 residues. DNA of the CDR3: TGTGCCAGCAGTGGCCTGACAGGGACTCAAGAGACCCAGTACTTC. Protein: CASSGLTGTQETQYF.

This clone was seen only a few times. The chain joins TRBV14 to TRBJ2-2, with unresolved D. This CDR3 spans 13 amino acids. The V gene lost 0 bases and the J gene lost 5 bases, with 4 bases spanning the gap. The germline V gene encodes CDR1 SGHDN and CDR2 FVKESK. For the CDR3, the DNA is TGTGCCAGCAGCCAAGATTTTACCGGGGAGCTGTTTTTT. It encodes CASSQDFTGELFF.

The chain employs TRBV18 and TRBJ2-7, with D possibly matching TRBD1 (6 bases). The CDR3 contains 14 residues. Per the germline V gene, CDR1 is KGHSH and CDR2 is LQKENI. Trimming shortened V by 6 bases and J by 7 bases, and 19 bases separated the two germline ends. The CDR3 DNA sequence: TGTGCCAGCTCGCGCCGGGACACCCATGTGGAGCAGTACTTC. Translated: CASSRRDTHVEQYF.

This clone was observed a few times. This rearrangement joins TRBV6-4 to TRBJ1-1, with TRBD1 as a possible D gene (5 bases). The germline V gene encodes CDR1 MRHNA and CDR2 SNTAGT. The CDR3 has 13 residues. V was trimmed by 0 bases and J by 3 bases, leaving 5 bases between them. CDR3: CASSDSGHTEAFF. CDR3 in DNA: TGTGCCAGCAGTGACTCGGGGCACACTGAAGCTTTCTTT.

The V and J genes are TRBV2 and TRBJ1-2; D gene ambiguous. This CDR3 has 11 amino acids. Deletions cut 3 bases from V and 7 bases from J, with 6 bases between. Germline loops: CDR1 SNHLY, CDR2 FYNNEI. CDR3 region: CASSDWLGYTF. Written as DNA, the CDR3 is TGTGCCAGCAGTGATTGGCTTGGCTACACCTTC.

The chain combines TRBV27 with TRBJ2-1, with TRBD2 matching 9 bases. With 1 base clipped from V and 0 bases from J, the junction kept 1 base outside the gene matches. CDR3 size: 16 residues. Germline V gives CDR1 MNHEY, CDR2 SMNVEV (reference sequence). DNA of the CDR3: TGTGCCAGCAGTTTATTAGCGGGAGTCTCCTACAATGAGCAGTTCTTC. This gives the protein CASSLLAGVSYNEQFF.

The V gene is TRBV6-5, the J gene TRBJ2-7; 10 nucleotides align to TRBD2. After removal of 6 bases from V and 2 bases from J, the junction contained 7 bases not matched to a gene. Germline lookup yields CDR1 MNHEY and CDR2 SVGAGI. The CDR3 is 15 amino acids. In DNA, the CDR3 is TGTGCCAGCAGCCTTCTAGCGGGAGAACCCTACGAGCAGTACTTC. Residues: CASSLLAGEPYEQYF.

The chain is built from TRBV28 and TRBJ2-7; no reliable D call. Germline V CDR1 and CDR2: MDHEN, SYDVKM. The CDR3 extends over 11 amino acids. V lost 6 bases and J 7 bases, leaving 10 bases between the germline ends. The CDR3: CASSLREEQYF. Written as DNA, the CDR3 is TGTGCCAGCAGCCTAAGAGAGGAGCAGTACTTC. Full variable domain (remainder filled in from reference TRBV28 and TRBJ2-7): DVKVTQSSRYLVKRTGEKVFLECVQDMDHENMFWYRQDPGLGLRLIYFSYDVKMKEKGDIPEGYSVSREKKERFSLILESASTNQTSMYLCASSLREEQYFGPGTRLTVT.

This clone was recorded a few times. The V and J genes are TRBV7-9 and TRBJ1-2, with D hard to call. The CDR3 is 15 residues long. The germline CDR1 and CDR2 sequences are SEHNR and FQNEAQ (reference sequence). The germline V and J ends were trimmed by 5 bases and 2 bases, with 15 bases remaining between them. For the CDR3, the DNA is TGTGCCAGCAGCGCATATCTCGACGGAAACTATGGCTACACCTTC. Translating it yields CASSAYLDGNYGYTF.

The J gene is TRBJ2-1, the V gene TRBV11-2; 8 bases are a match to TRBD2. Losses at the gene ends were 2 bases for V and 5 bases for J; bases not matched to a gene: 14. This CDR3 has 18 amino acids. Germline CDR1 and CDR2: SGHAT and FQNNGV. The CDR3 sequence: CASSLKWVATSVNNEQFF. The CDR3 DNA sequence: TGTGCCAGCAGCTTAAAATGGGTAGCGACTAGCGTCAACAATGAGCAGTTCTTC.

Ten or more counts support this clone. The chain recombines TRBV21-1 with TRBJ2-4; the table calls TRBD2, which could not be checked here. TRBV21-1 is a recognized pseudogene. The CDR3 covers 14 residues. CDR3 nucleotides: TGTGCCAGCAGCAAATTCCTAAGTGAGAACATTCAGTACTTC. Translated: CASSKFLSENIQYF.